A single sample is the source of the 12 T cell receptor beta chains below, sequenced in a study of naive and memory T cell subsets. Both TRBC1 and TRBC2 were covered by a beta constant-region primer of two equimolar oligonucleotides. TCRdb reprocessed the UMI-ligation and nested PCR reads with MiXCR, giving one entry per CDR3 protein. The sample records under 150,000 distinct CDR3 sequences, over 15% being singletons. Input material: naive CD4+ T cells from blood. Receptors were obtained from a human donor in good health.

This clonotype was detected only a few times. V and J are TRBV10-3 and TRBJ2-3; D call uncertain. The V gene's germline CDR1 is ENHRY and CDR2 SYGVKD. CDR3 size: 14 residues. V lost 0 bases to trimming and J lost 3 bases, with 7 bases between them. CDR3 sequence (DNA): TGTGCCATCAGTGAGTCCGTGAAAACAGATACGCAGTATTTT. Its translation: CAISESVKTDTQYF.

The V gene is TRBV5-1, the J gene TRBJ2-7; tentatively, D is TRBD1 or TRBD2 (5 bases each). CDR3 length: 14 amino acids. The germline V and J ends were trimmed by 5 bases and 4 bases, with 16 bases remaining between them. Germline V lookup: CDR1 SGHRS, CDR2 YFSETQ. CDR3 DNA: TGCGCCAGCAGTGTCCAGGGACGAGGTTACGAGCAGTACTTC. This codes for CASSVQGRGYEQYF.

The sample holds a few counts of this clonotype. The genes are TRBV3-1 and TRBJ2-7; a weak D match, TRBD1 (5 bases). CDR3 length equals 14 residues. Trimming shortened V by 4 bases and J by 5 bases, and 15 bases separated the two germline ends. Germline V gene lookup returns CDR1 LGHDT and CDR2 YNNKEL (reference sequence). The CDR3 DNA reads TGTGCCAGCAGCCCCCCAAAGGGGCGGAACGAGCAGTACTTC. It specifies CASSPPKGRNEQYF.

The chain joins TRBV20-1 to TRBJ2-3, with a weak D call TRBD1 (6 bases). The germline V gene has CDR1 DFQATT and CDR2 SNEGSKA (reference sequence). This CDR3 spans 14 amino acids. V was pared by 7 bases and J by 0 bases, with 14 bases between. The CDR3, as DNA: TGCAGTGTTCCTGGGGGCCCGAGCACAGATACGCAGTATTTT. Translating it yields CSVPGGPSTDTQYF.

This clonotype occurred a few times. The genes are TRBV4-2 and TRBJ2-3; 8 nucleotides align to TRBD2. CDR3 length: 16 amino acids. Germline CDR1 and CDR2: LGHNA and YNFKEQ. V lost 0 bases and J lost 4; bases outside the gene matches: 6. CDR3 DNA sequence: TGTGCCAGCAGCCAAGATCGGAGCGGGAGTGCAGATACGCAGTATTTT. Its translation is CASSQDRSGSADTQYF.

This sequence joins TRBV6-2 or TRBV6-3 and TRBJ2-1, with 7 bases identical to TRBD2. Germline V gene data show CDR1 as MNHEY and CDR2 as SVGEGT. The junction had 7 bases not matched to a gene; V was cut back by 6 bases and J by 8 bases. The length of the CDR3 is 13 residues. Here the CDR3 reads CASSMTSIYEQFF. CDR3 sequence (DNA): TGTGCCAGCAGCATGACTAGCATCTATGAGCAGTTCTTC.

This chain connects TRBV7-2 to TRBJ2-5; 11 positions agree with TRBD2. There are 16 residues in the CDR3. J lost 5 bases, V lost 6 bases, and 11 bases had no gene match. Germline CDR1 is SGHTA and CDR2 is FQGNSA. DNA of the CDR3: TGTGCCAGCAGACCACGACTAGCGGGATCGACGGAGACCCAGTACTTC. This gives the protein CASRPRLAGSTETQYF.

The sample holds a few counts of this clonotype. This chain uses TRBV20-1 with TRBJ2-7; TRBD2 matches 14 bases. This CDR3 has 15 residues. Trimming at V came to 6 bases and at J to 8 bases, leaving 12 bases not matched to a gene. Looked up from germline, CDR1 is DFQATT and CDR2 is SNEGSKA (reference sequence). The CDR3 bases are TGCAGTGCACATTCTCCGGGACTAGCGGGAGTGCAGCAGTACTTC. Its translation is CSAHSPGLAGVQQYF.

This clonotype has ten or more counts. The gene calls are TRBV12-3 or TRBV12-4 and TRBJ2-3; no reliable D call. This CDR3 has 11 amino acids. V lost 8 bases and J lost 3, with 6 bases in between. CDR3 sequence (DNA): TGTGCCAGCCGTGAGACAGATACGCAGTATTTT. It encodes CASRETDTQYF.

The chain has TRBV7-6 and TRBJ2-3; 11 nucleotides align to TRBD2. The J segment lost 5 bases and the V segment lost 1 base, leaving 11 bases of the junction unmatched. CDR1 is SGHVS, CDR2 FNYEAQ, per germline. There are 18 residues in the CDR3. CDR3 coding DNA: TGTGCCAGCAGCTTAGTCCCCGGGACTAGCGGAATGGGAGATACGCAGTATTTT. It specifies CASSLVPGTSGMGDTQYF.

This clonotype was seen a few times. This chain joins TRBV30 and TRBJ2-1, with D possibly matching TRBD2 (6 bases). The CDR3 consists of 16 residues. Germline CDR1 GTSNPN, CDR2 SVGIG (reference sequence). V was clipped by 0 bases and J by 10 bases, with 22 bases between them. The CDR3 DNA follows: TGTGCCTGGAGTGTAAGGGGTCTAGCGAACTTCGGGGAGCAGTTCTTC. Protein sequence: CAWSVRGLANFGEQFF.

This clonotype was seen more than once but under ten times. This chain links TRBV20-1 with TRBJ2-5; possible D gene TRBD2, 5 bases. The CDR3 runs 13 residues. V shed 7 bases and J shed 5 bases, with 17 bases lying between them. Germline CDR1 reads DFQATT; CDR2 reads SNEGSKA (reference sequence). CDR3 DNA: TGCAGTGTCGAGAGCCGGGGTTCCGAGACCCAGTACTTC. Its translation: CSVESRGSETQYF.